These T cell receptor beta chains were read from a single sample in a study of shared clonotypes between healthy human individuals. TCRdb's table, derived via immunoSEQ multiplex PCR, lists solely in-frame clones and lacks some. Here the sample spans about 2 million clones, 85% to 95% being singletons. Input material: naive CD4+ T cells sorted from blood. All receptors derive from a young man in good health. Each CDR3 is given with its conserved first and last residue. A D gene is named only where the DNA matches it firmly. Size is stated for part of the rows, as once, few or many counts, or as a class when the clone is expanded.

J gene,clone size,V gene,D gene,CDR3 length,CDR3 DNA,CDR3 protein
TRBJ1-2,once,TRBV30,-,13,TGTGCCTGGAGACCAGGGATGAAGGATGGCTACACCTTC,CAWRPGMKDGYTF
TRBJ2-3,-,TRBV4-3,TRBD2,17,TGCGCCAGCAGCCAAGAAATCCGAGCGGGACTGGGAGATACGCAGTATTTT,CASSQEIRAGLGDTQYF
TRBJ2-5,-,TRBV6-1,TRBD2,14,TGTGCCAGCAGTCAAATTGCGGGGGGGGAGACCCAGTACTTC,CASSQIAGGETQYF
TRBJ2-3,-,TRBV4-3,-,14,TGCGCCAGCAGCCAAGAGATGGCTTCAGATACGCAGTATTTT,CASSQEMASDTQYF
TRBJ2-2,-,TRBV4-1,TRBD2,17,TGCGCCAGCAGCCAAGATCGCGGGACTAGAGTATCCGGGGAGCTGTTTTTT,CASSQDRGTRVSGELFF
TRBJ1-1,-,TRBV18,TRBD1,13,TGTGCCAGCTCATTCGGACAGGGAGAGAGAGCTTTCTTT,CASSFGQGERAFF
TRBJ2-7,-,TRBV11-2,-,14,TGTGCCAGCAGCTTCGCGACAGGTAACTACGAGCAGTACTTC,CASSFATGNYEQYF
TRBJ2-3,-,TRBV5-1,-,12,TGCGCCAGCAGCCCTCGTGGAGATACGCAGTATTTT,CASSPRGDTQYF
TRBJ1-6,once,TRBV30,-,15,TGTGCCTGGATCGTGGGGGCCCCTCCCAATTCACCCCTCCACTTT,CAWIVGAPPNSPLHF
TRBJ2-1,-,TRBV5-4,-,15,TGTGCCAGCAGCTTGGTTAGCGGATCCTACAATGAGCAGTTCTTC,CASSLVSGSYNEQFF
TRBJ2-3,-,TRBV6-6,-,14,TGTGCCAGCAGTTACTGGGCGGGGACAGATACGCAGTATTTT,CASSYWAGTDTQYF
TRBJ2-5,-,TRBV7-2,-,14,TGTGCCAGCAGCCCTTCAGGGAGCAAAGAGACCCAGTACTTC,CASSPSGSKETQYF
TRBJ1-6,once,TRBV9,-,15,TGTGCCAGCAGCGTAGCGGCAGGGGTTAATTCACCCCTCCACTTT,CASSVAAGVNSPLHF
TRBJ1-4,-,TRBV14,-,14,TGTGCCAGCAGCCTCAGGGCAGGGGCTGAAAAACTGTTTTTT,CASSLRAGAEKLFF
TRBJ2-7,once,TRBV29-1,-,12,TGCAGCGTTCTGCGGGAATCCTACGAGCAGTACTTC,CSVLRESYEQYF
TRBJ2-2,-,TRBV7-9,TRBD1,16,TGTGCCAGCAGCTTAGTGAGGACAGGGAACACCGGGGAGCTGTTTTTT,CASSLVRTGNTGELFF
TRBJ2-6,-,TRBV5-1,-,16,TGCGCCAGCAGCCGTAATACAGGGACTGGGGCCAACGTCCTGACTTTC,CASSRNTGTGANVLTF
TRBJ2-7,-,TRBV18,-,14,TGTGCCAGCTCATCAGACGGCGGGAACTACGAGCAGTACTTC,CASSSDGGNYEQYF
TRBJ1-1,-,TRBV6-5,-,15,TGTGCCAGCAGTTACCGGGGCGTTTGGAACACTGAAGCTTTCTTT,CASSYRGVWNTEAFF